These 11 T cell receptor beta chains were all obtained from the same sample, sequenced in a study of blood T cell repertoires in COVID-19. Sequencing was performed with immunoSEQ multiplex PCR; in TCRdb, only in-frame clones are kept and a portion is missing. The table has about 220,000 clones, about four fifths seen once. Sequenced material: peripheral blood. These receptors all stem from a woman aged 35 to 49 with active or convalescent COVID-19.

The rearrangement uses TRBV10-3 and TRBJ1-6; no reliable D call. CDR1 is ENHRY, CDR2 SYGVKD, per germline. V dropped 2 bases and J dropped 5 bases, with 28 bases sitting between them. This CDR3 has 21 amino acids. CDR3 loop: CAISEGKAAKLPAYDNSPLHF. For the CDR3, the DNA is TGTGCCATCAGTGAGGGGAAAGCGGCCAAACTTCCCGCTTATGATAATTCACCCCTCCACTTT.

J is TRBJ2-7 and V is TRBV12-3 or TRBV12-4; D unclear. This CDR3 has 12 residues. V lost 3 bases, J lost 5 bases, and 8 bases lay in between. The CDR3, as DNA: TGTGCCAGCAGTTTTTCGCTAGACGAGCAGTACTTC. Its protein is CASSFSLDEQYF.

The V call is TRBV19, the J call TRBJ2-5; the match to TRBD2 covers 12 bases. Germline V lookup: CDR1 LNHDA, CDR2 SQIVND (reference sequence). The CDR3 extends over 16 amino acids. Trimming removed 2 bases from V and 5 bases from J; junction bases left unmatched: 6. CDR3 residues: CASSILAGGPMETQYF. The DNA for the CDR3 is TGTGCCAGTAGTATACTAGCGGGAGGGCCTATGGAGACCCAGTACTTC.

The gene calls are TRBV10-3 and TRBJ2-1; D is unclear. There are 12 residues in the CDR3. CDR1 ENHRY and CDR2 SYGVKD come from the germline V gene. The germline V and J ends were trimmed by 3 bases and 7 bases, with 7 bases remaining between them. For the CDR3, the DNA is TGTGCCATCAGTGATATCGTGAATGAGCAGTTCTTC. This encodes CAISDIVNEQFF.

The rearrangement links TRBV2 to TRBJ2-7, with D uncertain. The germline CDR1 and CDR2 sequences are SNHLY and FYNNEI. This CDR3 spans 13 amino acids. The V end lost 1 base, the J end lost 2 bases, and 6 bases lay between the germline ends. In DNA, the CDR3 is TGTGCCAGCAGTGAAGGTCGGGCCTACGAGCAGTACTTC. Protein product: CASSEGRAYEQYF.

The chain uses TRBV6-5 and TRBJ1-1, with 8 bases matching TRBD1. The CDR3 covers 16 residues. Germline CDR1 MNHEY, CDR2 SVGAGI. Germline trimming cut 2 bases from V and 4 bases from J; bases unmatched to any gene: 9. The CDR3, as DNA: TGTGCCAGCAGTTACCACTCGGACAGGGTGGGCACTGAAGCTTTCTTT. Translated, it gives CASSYHSDRVGTEAFF.

The V call is TRBV3-1 (or the pseudogene TRBV3-2), the J call TRBJ2-1; 8 bases are a match to TRBD2. J gave up 1 base and V 0 bases, and 2 bases lay outside the gene matches. This CDR3 has 16 residues. CDR1 and CDR2 from the germline V gene are LGHDT and YNNKEL (reference sequence). DNA of the CDR3: TGTGCCAGCAGCCAAGATCCGGGGGGGTCCTACAATGAGCAGTTCTTC. Translating it yields CASSQDPGGSYNEQFF.

The CDR3: CASSEYNGRAPDTQYF. In nucleotides, the CDR3 is TGTGCCAGCAGTGAATATAACGGGAGGGCCCCAGATACGCAGTATTTT. V is TRBV25-1 and J is TRBJ2-3; 8 positions agree with TRBD2. The CDR3 runs 16 residues. Per the germline V gene, CDR1 is MGHDK and CDR2 is SYGVNS. V shed 0 bases, J shed 4 bases, and the junction held 6 bases outside the gene matches.

Only one count was recorded for this clone. The J gene is TRBJ1-5, the V gene TRBV5-1, with 8 nucleotides matching TRBD1. The CDR3 is 15 residues long. CDR1 SGHRS and CDR2 YFSETQ come from the germline V gene. J lost 4 bases, V lost 2 bases, and 5 bases had no gene match. CDR3 nucleotides: TGCGCCAGCAGCTTACAGGGGGTTGGGAATCAGCCCCAGCATTTT. Protein product: CASSLQGVGNQPQHF.

The chain carries TRBV23-1 and TRBJ2-1; 9 bases agree with TRBD2. TRBV23-1 is sorted into the ORF group, with uncertain function. This CDR3 spans 21 amino acids. Trimming took 5 bases from V and 5 from J; bases not matched to a gene: 25. CDR3 in DNA: TGCGCCAGCAGTTACGTTCCCCGACCCCTCAAGAAGGAGCGGGGGGACAATGAGCAGTTCTTC. This encodes CASSYVPRPLKKERGDNEQFF.

This chain's CDR3 is CASRQDRNSGNTIYF. For the CDR3, the DNA is TGTGCCAGTAGACAGGATAGAAACTCTGGAAACACCATATATTTT. The chain is built from TRBV19 and TRBJ1-3, with D tentatively TRBD1 (5 bases). Trimming pared 6 bases from V and 0 bases from J, leaving 12 bases between. This CDR3 region has 15 residues. CDR1 is LNHDA and CDR2 is SQIVND in the germline V gene (reference sequence). Full variable domain (missing parts from reference TRBV19 and TRBJ1-3): DGGITQSPKYLFRKEGQNVTLSCEQNLNHDAMYWYRQDPGQGLRLIYYSQIVNDFQKGDIAEGYSVSREKKESFPLTVTSAQKNPTAFYLCASRQDRNSGNTIYFGEGSWLTVV.